The clone carrying this TCR beta chain was counted ten times or more. These data originate in a study of T-cell reconstitution after alpha-beta-depleted transplantation in children. In germline, CDR1 is MGHRA, CDR2 YSYEKL. The CDR3 totals 17 residues. Trimming took off 1 base at V and 6 bases at J, with 16 bases between the two ends. Unique molecular identifiers were used in preparing the TCRbeta library. A single record per CDR3 protein comes from TCRdb applying MiXCR to the PCR reads. Of 440,000 or so distinct CDR3 sequences listed, approximately 10% are singletons. The input for sequencing was PBMCs from the stem cell graft donor, taken from the stem cell graft. This sequence was found in a human donor who donated a stem cell graft to a child with acute myeloid leukemia. The chain carries TRBV4-1 and TRBJ1-6; no clear D. The CDR3 DNA follows: TGCGCCAGCAGCCAAGTGAATTTCAGAGGGAGTAATTCACCCCTCCACTTT. This encodes CASSQVNFRGSNSPLHF.